This T cell receptor beta chain derives from a study of blood T cell repertoires in COVID-19. This CDR3 comprises 15 residues. Germline CDR1 is LNHDA and CDR2 is SQIVND (reference sequence). V was clipped by 3 bases and J by 3 bases, with 12 bases between them. Produced via immunoSEQ multiplex PCR; TCRdb's table is partial and in-frame only. Among around 300,000 clones, 90% were seen once, and the ten largest hold roughly 2.9%. The receptor's source is a woman aged 30 to 39 with COVID-19, enrolled during active disease. V and J are TRBV19 and TRBJ1-5; a weak D match, TRBD1 (6 bases). Sequences were obtained from peripheral blood. CDR3 sequence: CASSILAGANQPQHF. The CDR3 nucleotides are TGTGCCAGTAGTATTTTGGCGGGGGCCAATCAGCCCCAGCATTTT.